The clone carrying this T cell receptor (beta chain) was seen only once. The identical CDR3 is also encoded by other nucleotide sequences in the sample. Sequencing used immunoSEQ multiplex PCR; TCRdb keeps in-frame clones, though not all of them. The sample has some 530,000 clones; 70% to 85% are singletons. These data belong to a study of shared clonotypes between healthy human individuals. The CDR3 is 13 amino acids. The V gene's germline CDR1 is SGHTA and CDR2 FQGTGA. With 0 bases removed from V and 4 bases from J, the gap between germline ends came to 4 bases. The sequence came from a woman aged 40 to 50 in good health. Some clones in this sample may be carry-over from other donors' samples. The gene calls are TRBV7-3 and TRBJ1-5; D gene ambiguous. Sequenced: PBMCs. The CDR3 region is CASSLTLNQPQHF. CDR3 DNA: TGTGCCAGCAGCTTAACGCTAAATCAGCCCCAGCATTTT.